This TCR beta chain was retrieved from a study of blood T cell repertoires in COVID-19. Study-wide context: T cells, B-cell-depleted T cells, or PBMCs provided the cDNA or gDNA that served as material.

Original analysis: Quantification of nucleated cells was approximated via reference gene primer amplification. This table comes from immunoSEQ multiplex PCR, and its TCRdb copy is limited to in-frame clones, with some not included. The D gene and trimming were derived from the DNA, and the V and J assignments and clone size from that table. Of fewer than 200,000 clones in the sample, 82% were seen once. Enrollees, about 18 to 89 years old, lived in about two dozen US areas. Cohort assignment relied on participant-reported clinical history. Germline V gene data show CDR1 as SEHNR and CDR2 as FQNEAQ (reference sequence). The CDR3 length is 12 residues. V was pared by 5 bases and J by 7 bases, with 9 bases between.

The V call is TRBV7-9, the J call TRBJ2-1; D may be TRBD2 (6 bases). This receptor was obtained from a man in his 60s who had recovered from COVID-19. The specimen was PBMCs or T cells enriched from blood (not recorded which). DNA for the CDR3: TGTGCCAGCAGCCCCGCGGGGAATGAGCAGTTCTTC. It codes for CASSPAGNEQFF.